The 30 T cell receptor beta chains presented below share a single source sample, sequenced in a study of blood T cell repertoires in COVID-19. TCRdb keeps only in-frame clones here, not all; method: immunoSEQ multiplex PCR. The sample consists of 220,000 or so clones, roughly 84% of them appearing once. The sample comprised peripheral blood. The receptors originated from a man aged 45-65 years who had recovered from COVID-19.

CDR3 in DNA: TGTGCCAGCGGTAAATCCGGGACTAGCGGGAGGGCCGACACAGATACGCAGTATTTT. Amino acid sequence: CASGKSGTSGRADTDTQYF. This chain uses TRBV2 with TRBJ2-3; 16 nucleotides match TRBD2. The ends lost 8 bases at V and 2 bases at J; junction bases unmatched: 13. Germline CDR1 and CDR2: SNHLY and FYNNEI. The CDR3 covers 19 residues.

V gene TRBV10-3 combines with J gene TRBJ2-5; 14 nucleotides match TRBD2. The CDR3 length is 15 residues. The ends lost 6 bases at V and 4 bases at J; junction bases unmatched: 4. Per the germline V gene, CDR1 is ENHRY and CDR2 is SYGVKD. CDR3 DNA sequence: TGTGCCATCAGGCTAGGGACTAGCGGGGGAGAGACCCAGTACTTC. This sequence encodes CAIRLGTSGGETQYF.

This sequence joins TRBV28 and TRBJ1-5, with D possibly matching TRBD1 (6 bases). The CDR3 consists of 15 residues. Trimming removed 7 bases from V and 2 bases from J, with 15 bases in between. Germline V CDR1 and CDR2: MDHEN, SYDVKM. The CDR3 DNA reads TGTGCCAGCAATTTCCGGGGGGCAGGCAATCAGCCCCAGCATTTT. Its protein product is CASNFRGAGNQPQHF.

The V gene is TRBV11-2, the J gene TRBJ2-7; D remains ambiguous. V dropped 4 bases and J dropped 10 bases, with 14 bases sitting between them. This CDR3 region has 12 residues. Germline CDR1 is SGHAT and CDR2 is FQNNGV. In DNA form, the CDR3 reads TGTGCCAGCAGCTCTAATTTGGCAGGCCAGTACTTC. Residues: CASSSNLAGQYF. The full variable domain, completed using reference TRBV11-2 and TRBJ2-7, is EAGVAQSPRYKIIEKRQSVAFWCNPISGHATLYWYQQILGQGPKLLIQFQNNGVVDDSQLPKDRFSAERLKGVDSTLKIQPAKLEDSAVYLCASSSNLAGQYFGPGTRLTVT.

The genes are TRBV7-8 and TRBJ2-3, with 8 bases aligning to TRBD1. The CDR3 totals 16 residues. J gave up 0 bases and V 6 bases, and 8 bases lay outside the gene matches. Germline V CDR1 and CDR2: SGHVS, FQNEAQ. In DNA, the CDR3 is TGTGCCAGCAGAGAGCAGGGGGCGTCTAGCACAGATACGCAGTATTTT. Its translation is CASREQGASSTDTQYF. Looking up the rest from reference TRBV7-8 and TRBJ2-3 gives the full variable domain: GAGVSQSPRYKVAKRGQDVALRCDPISGHVSLFWYQQALGQGPEFLTYFQNEAQLDKSGLPSDRFFAERPEGSVSTLKIQRTQQEDSAVYLCASREQGASSTDTQYFGPGTRLTVL.

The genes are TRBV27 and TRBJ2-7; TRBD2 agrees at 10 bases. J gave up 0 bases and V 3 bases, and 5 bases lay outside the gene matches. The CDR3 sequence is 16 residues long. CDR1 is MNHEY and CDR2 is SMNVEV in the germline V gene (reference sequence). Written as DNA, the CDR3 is TGTGCCAGCAGTTTGGGTCTAGCGGGGGCCTCCTACGAGCAGTACTTC. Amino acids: CASSLGLAGASYEQYF.

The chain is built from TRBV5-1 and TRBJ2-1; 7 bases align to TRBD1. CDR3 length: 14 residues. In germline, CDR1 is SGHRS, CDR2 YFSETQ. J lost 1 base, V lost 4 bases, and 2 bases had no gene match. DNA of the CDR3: TGCGCCAGCAGCAGGGGACAGTCCTACAATGAGCAGTTCTTC. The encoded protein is CASSRGQSYNEQFF. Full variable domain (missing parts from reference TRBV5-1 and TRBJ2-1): KAGVTQTPRYLIKTRGQQVTLSCSPISGHRSVSWYQQTPGQGLQFLFEYFSETQRNKGNFPGRFSGRQFSNSRSEMNVSTLELGDSALYLCASSRGQSYNEQFFGPGTRLTVL.

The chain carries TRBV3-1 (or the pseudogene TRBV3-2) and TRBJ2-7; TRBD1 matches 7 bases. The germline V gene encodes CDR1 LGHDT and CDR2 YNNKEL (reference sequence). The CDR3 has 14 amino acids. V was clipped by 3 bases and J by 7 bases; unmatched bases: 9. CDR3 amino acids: CASSHKTGSEEQYF. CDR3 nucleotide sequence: TGTGCCAGCAGCCATAAGACAGGGTCGGAAGAGCAGTACTTC.

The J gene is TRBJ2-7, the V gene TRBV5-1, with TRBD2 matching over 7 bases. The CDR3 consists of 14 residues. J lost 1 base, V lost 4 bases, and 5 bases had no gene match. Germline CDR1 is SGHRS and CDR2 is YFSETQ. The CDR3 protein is CASSPSGASYEQYF. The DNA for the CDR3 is TGCGCCAGCAGCCCTAGCGGAGCTTCCTACGAGCAGTACTTC.

The CDR3: CASSHSRTASNEKLFF. The CDR3 DNA is TGCGCCAGCAGCCACTCACGGACAGCAAGTAATGAAAAACTGTTTTTT. J is TRBJ1-4 and V is TRBV4-1, with D possibly TRBD1 on 6 matching bases. Germline loops: CDR1 MGHRA, CDR2 YSYEKL. The length of the CDR3 is 16 residues. The germline V and J ends were trimmed by 3 bases and 4 bases, with 15 bases remaining between them.

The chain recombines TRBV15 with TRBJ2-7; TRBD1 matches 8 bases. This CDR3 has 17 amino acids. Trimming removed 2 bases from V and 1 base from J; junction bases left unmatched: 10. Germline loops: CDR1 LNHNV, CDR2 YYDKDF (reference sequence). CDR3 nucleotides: TGTGCCACCAGCAGACCCGGGAAGACAGGGGAATCCTACGAGCAGTACTTC. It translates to CATSRPGKTGESYEQYF.

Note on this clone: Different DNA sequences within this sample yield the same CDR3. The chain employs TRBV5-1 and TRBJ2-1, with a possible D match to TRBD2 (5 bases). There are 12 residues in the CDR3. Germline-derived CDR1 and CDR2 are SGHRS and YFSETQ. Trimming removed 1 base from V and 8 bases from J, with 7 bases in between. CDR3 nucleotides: TGCGCCAGCAGCTTGACCGGGGATGAGCAGTTCTTC. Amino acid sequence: CASSLTGDEQFF.

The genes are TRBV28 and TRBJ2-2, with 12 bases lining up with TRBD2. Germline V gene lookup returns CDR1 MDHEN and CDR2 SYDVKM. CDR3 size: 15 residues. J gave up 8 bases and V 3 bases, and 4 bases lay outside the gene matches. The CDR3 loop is CASSLQGTSGGELFF. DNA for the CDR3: TGTGCCAGCAGTTTGCAGGGGACTAGCGGGGGGGAGCTGTTTTTT.

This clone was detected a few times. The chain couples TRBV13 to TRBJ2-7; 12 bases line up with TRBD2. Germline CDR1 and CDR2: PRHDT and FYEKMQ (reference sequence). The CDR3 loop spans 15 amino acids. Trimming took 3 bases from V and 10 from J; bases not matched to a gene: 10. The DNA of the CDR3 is TGTGCCAGCAGCTTTTTGACTAGCGGGAGTCCGTCTCAGTACTTC. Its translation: CASSFLTSGSPSQYF.

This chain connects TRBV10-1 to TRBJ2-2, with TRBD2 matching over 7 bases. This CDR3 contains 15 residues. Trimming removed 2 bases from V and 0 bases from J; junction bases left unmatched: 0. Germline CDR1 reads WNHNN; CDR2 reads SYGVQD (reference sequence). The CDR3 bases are TGCGCCAGCAGTGAGAGCGGGGCGAACACCGGGGAGCTGTTTTTT. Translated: CASSESGANTGELFF.

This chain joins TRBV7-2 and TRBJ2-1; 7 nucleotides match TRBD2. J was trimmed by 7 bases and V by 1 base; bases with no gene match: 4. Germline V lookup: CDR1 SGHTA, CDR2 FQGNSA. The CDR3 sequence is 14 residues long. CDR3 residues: CASSLEFSGNEQFF. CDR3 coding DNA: TGTGCCAGCAGCTTAGAGTTTAGCGGGAATGAGCAGTTCTTC.

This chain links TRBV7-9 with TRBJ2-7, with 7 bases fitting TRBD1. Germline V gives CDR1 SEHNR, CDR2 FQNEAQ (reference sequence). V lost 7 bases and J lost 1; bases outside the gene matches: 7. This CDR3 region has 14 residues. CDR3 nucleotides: TGTGCCAGCAACGGGACAGATTCGTCCTACGAGCAGTACTTC. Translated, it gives CASNGTDSSYEQYF. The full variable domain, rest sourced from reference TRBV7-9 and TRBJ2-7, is DTGVSQNPRHKITKRGQNVTFRCDPISEHNRLYWYRQTLGQGPEFLTYFQNEAQLEKSRLLSDRFSAERPKGSFSTLEIQRTEQGDSAMYLCASNGTDSSYEQYFGPGTRLTVT.

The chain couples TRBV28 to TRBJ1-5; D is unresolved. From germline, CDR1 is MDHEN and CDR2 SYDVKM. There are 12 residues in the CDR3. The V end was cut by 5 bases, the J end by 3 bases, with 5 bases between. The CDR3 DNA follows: TGTGCCAGCAGTCTGTACAATCAGCCCCAGCATTTT. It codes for CASSLYNQPQHF.

This CDR3 reads CASSKGQGASYNEQFF. In DNA, the CDR3 is TGTGCCAGCAGCAAGGGACAGGGGGCCTCCTACAATGAGCAGTTCTTC. V usage is TRBV5-4 and J usage is TRBJ2-1; 12 bases fit TRBD1. Germline V lookup: CDR1 SGHNT, CDR2 YYREEE (reference sequence). The CDR3 sequence is 16 residues long. The ends lost 4 bases at V and 0 bases at J; junction bases unmatched: 2.

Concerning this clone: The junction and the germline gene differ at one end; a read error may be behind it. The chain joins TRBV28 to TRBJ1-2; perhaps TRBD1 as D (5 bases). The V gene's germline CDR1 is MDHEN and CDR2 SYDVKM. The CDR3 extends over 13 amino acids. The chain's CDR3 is CASVNNGHYGYTF. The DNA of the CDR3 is TGTGCCAGTGTCAATAATGGACACTACGGCTACACCTTC.

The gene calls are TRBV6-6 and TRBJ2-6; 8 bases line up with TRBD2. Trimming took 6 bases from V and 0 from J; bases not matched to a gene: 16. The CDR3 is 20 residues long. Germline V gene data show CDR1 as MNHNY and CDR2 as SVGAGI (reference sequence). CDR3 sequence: CASSDPSGSGMGSGANVLTF. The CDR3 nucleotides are TGTGCCAGCAGCGACCCATCAGGTAGCGGGATGGGCTCTGGGGCCAACGTCCTGACTTTC.

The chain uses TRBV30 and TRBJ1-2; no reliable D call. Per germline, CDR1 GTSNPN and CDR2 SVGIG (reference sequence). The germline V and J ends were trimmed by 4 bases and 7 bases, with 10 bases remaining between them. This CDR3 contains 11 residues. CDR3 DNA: TGTGCCTGGACCAATTTCGGTGGCTACACCTTC. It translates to CAWTNFGGYTF.

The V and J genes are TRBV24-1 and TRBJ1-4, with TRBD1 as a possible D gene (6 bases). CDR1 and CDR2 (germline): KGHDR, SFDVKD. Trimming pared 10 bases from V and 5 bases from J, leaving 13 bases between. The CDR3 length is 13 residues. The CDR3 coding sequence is TGTGCCACGATAGGGGGGGGGAATGAAAAACTGTTTTTT. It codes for CATIGGGNEKLFF.

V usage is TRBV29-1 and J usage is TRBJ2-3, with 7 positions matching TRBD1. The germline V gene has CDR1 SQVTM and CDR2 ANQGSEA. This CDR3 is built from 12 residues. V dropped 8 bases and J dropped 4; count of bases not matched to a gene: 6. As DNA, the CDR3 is TGCAGCCTAGACAGGGTAGCAGATACGCAGTATTTT. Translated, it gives CSLDRVADTQYF.

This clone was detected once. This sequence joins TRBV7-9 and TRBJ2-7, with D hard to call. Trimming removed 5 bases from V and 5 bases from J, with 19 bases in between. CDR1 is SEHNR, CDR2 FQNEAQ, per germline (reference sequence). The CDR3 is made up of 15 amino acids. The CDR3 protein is CASSPVDIRSHEQYF. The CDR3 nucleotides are TGTGCCAGCAGCCCAGTTGACATACGTTCCCACGAGCAGTACTTC.

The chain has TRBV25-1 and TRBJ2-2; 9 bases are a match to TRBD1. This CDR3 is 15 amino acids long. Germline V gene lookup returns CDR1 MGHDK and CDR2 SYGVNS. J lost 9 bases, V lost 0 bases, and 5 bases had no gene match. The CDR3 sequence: CASSEYPDRGRELFF. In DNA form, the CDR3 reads TGTGCCAGCAGTGAATACCCGGACAGGGGTAGGGAGCTGTTTTTT.

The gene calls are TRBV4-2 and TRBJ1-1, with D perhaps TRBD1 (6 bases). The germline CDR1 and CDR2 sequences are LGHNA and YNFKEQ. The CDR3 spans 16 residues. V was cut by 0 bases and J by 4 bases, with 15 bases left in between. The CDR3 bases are TGTGCCAGCAGCCAAGATAGAGGGGGGACTAGCACTGAAGCTTTCTTT. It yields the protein CASSQDRGGTSTEAFF.

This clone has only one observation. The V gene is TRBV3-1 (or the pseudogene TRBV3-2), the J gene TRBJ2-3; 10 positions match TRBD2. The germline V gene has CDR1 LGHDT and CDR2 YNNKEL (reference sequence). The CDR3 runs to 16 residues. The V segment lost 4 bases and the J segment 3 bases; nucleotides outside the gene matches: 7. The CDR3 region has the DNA TGTGCCAGCAGCCCACAACTAGCGGGATATACAGATACGCAGTATTTT. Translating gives CASSPQLAGYTDTQYF.

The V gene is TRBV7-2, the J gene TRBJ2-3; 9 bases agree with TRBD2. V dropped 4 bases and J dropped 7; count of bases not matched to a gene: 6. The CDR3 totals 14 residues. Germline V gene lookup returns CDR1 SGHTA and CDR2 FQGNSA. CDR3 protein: CASSSTSGPNTQYF. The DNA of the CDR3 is TGTGCCAGCAGCTCGACTAGCGGTCCCAATACGCAGTATTTT.

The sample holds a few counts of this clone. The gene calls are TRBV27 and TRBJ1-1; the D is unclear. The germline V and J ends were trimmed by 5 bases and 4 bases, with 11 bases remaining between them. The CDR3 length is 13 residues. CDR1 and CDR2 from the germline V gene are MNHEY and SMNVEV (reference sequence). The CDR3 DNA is TGTGCCAGCAGTCCCAGACCAGGCACTGAAGCTTTCTTT. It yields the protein CASSPRPGTEAFF.